This TCR beta chain was identified in a study of blood T cell repertoires in COVID-19. For the study at large: PBMCs, B-cell-depleted T cells, or T cells were the source of the cDNA or gDNA that made up the material.

This CDR3 region has 14 residues. The germline V gene encodes CDR1 SGHAT and CDR2 FQDESV (reference sequence). The germline V and J ends were trimmed by 4 bases and 8 bases, with 15 bases remaining between them. Here immunoSEQ multiplex PCR was the method, and the copy in TCRdb shows in-frame clones only, minus some. The sample lists about 280,000 clones, less than 90% occurring once. The material sequenced was peripheral blood. The source of this sequence is a human donor in a cohort sampled during active COVID-19. The rearrangement joins TRBV11-1 to TRBJ2-1, with D perhaps matching TRBD2 (6 bases). The CDR3 protein is CASSYHPGEDEQFF. CDR3 nucleotides: TGTGCCAGCAGCTACCACCCCGGGGAGGATGAGCAGTTCTTC.